This passage covers 11 T cell receptor beta chains from one sample sequenced in a study of early T cells in non-severe SARS-CoV-2 infection. TCRdb fed the 5' RACE reads into MiXCR, producing one record per CDR3 protein. Altogether roughly 31,000 distinct CDR3 sequences are present, approximately 4.2% being singletons, with the ten largest covering about 12%. Sequenced material: whole blood. These receptors all come from an adult who was a healthcare worker with PCR-confirmed SARS-CoV-2 infection or an uninfected control (not recorded which).

This clonotype was seen many times. The rearrangement uses TRBV4-1 and TRBJ2-7; the D gene could be TRBD1 or TRBD2 (5 bases each). The CDR3 is made up of 20 amino acids. The germline gives CDR1 MGHRA, CDR2 YSYEKL. Deletions cut 1 base from V and 0 bases from J, with 25 bases between. Here the CDR3 reads CASSQGLGTPLPKSSYEQYF. The CDR3 DNA follows: TGCGCCAGCAGCCAAGGCCTCGGGACCCCACTCCCTAAGAGCTCCTACGAGCAGTACTTC.

This clonotype was detected many times. The chain recombines TRBV27 with TRBJ2-3, with a weak D call TRBD1 (5 bases). Germline V lookup: CDR1 MNHEY, CDR2 SMNVEV (reference sequence). The CDR3 has 16 residues. The V end lost 5 bases, the J end lost 3 bases, and 18 bases lay between the germline ends. CDR3 DNA sequence: TGTGCCAGCAGTCCTCAGTCAGGGCTTTTGACAGATACGCAGTATTTT. Translating gives CASSPQSGLLTDTQYF.

V is TRBV6-2 or TRBV6-3 and J is TRBJ2-7, with 8 positions matching TRBD1. This CDR3 contains 14 residues. V trimming: 6 bases; J trimming: 2 bases; junction bases outside the gene matches: 6. Germline V gene data show CDR1 as MNHEY and CDR2 as SVGEGT. In nucleotides, the CDR3 is TGTGCCAGCAGGATCGGACAGGGAACCTACGAGCAGTACTTC. Protein product: CASRIGQGTYEQYF.

The CDR3 here is CASSLVTSGRYYNEQFF. The CDR3 bases are TGTGCCAGCAGCTTAGTGACTAGCGGGAGGTACTACAATGAGCAGTTCTTC. The chain recombines TRBV11-2 with TRBJ2-1, with 13 bases matching TRBD2. This CDR3 has 17 amino acids. With V trimmed by 1 base and J by 3 bases, 3 bases remained unmatched. The germline V gene has CDR1 SGHAT and CDR2 FQNNGV.

In its sample, this clonotype was seen many times. The V gene is TRBV3-1, the J gene TRBJ1-6; a weak D match, TRBD1 (5 bases). In germline, CDR1 is LGHDT, CDR2 YNNKEL (reference sequence). The CDR3 loop spans 15 amino acids. V was clipped by 8 bases and J by 9 bases, with 20 bases between them. CDR3 protein: CASGVGGARGSPLHF. The CDR3, as DNA: TGTGCCAGCGGTGTCGGCGGGGCCCGGGGTTCACCCCTCCACTTT. Filled out from reference TRBV3-1 and TRBJ1-6, the complete variable domain reads DTAVSQTPKYLVTQMGNDKSIKCEQNLGHDTMYWYKQDSKKFLKIMFSYNNKELIINETVPNRFSPKSPDKAHLNLHINSLELGDSAVYFCASGVGGARGSPLHFGNGTRLTVT.

CDR3 sequence (DNA): TGTGCCAGCTGGGTAGCGGAGTACAATGAGCAGTTCTTC. Translating gives CASWVAEYNEQFF. The rearrangement links TRBV27 to TRBJ2-1, with D possibly TRBD2 on 6 matching bases. The CDR3 contains 13 residues. Trimming cost V 8 bases and J 4 bases, with 12 bases left between them. Germline values: CDR1 MNHEY, CDR2 SMNVEV (reference sequence).

This clonotype was seen at least ten times. The chain joins TRBV11-2 to TRBJ1-5; no firm D call. Trimming took off 1 base at V and 2 bases at J, with 6 bases between the two ends. Germline V gene data show CDR1 as SGHAT and CDR2 as FQNNGV. The CDR3 sequence is 14 residues long. This CDR3 reads CASSLAGGNQPQHF. CDR3 DNA sequence: TGTGCCAGCAGCTTAGCCGGGGGCAATCAGCCCCAGCATTTT.

This clonotype appeared many times. This chain joins TRBV20-1 and TRBJ1-5; TRBD1 aligns across 10 bases. The length of the CDR3 is 17 residues. V lost 5 bases, J lost 0 bases, and 10 bases stayed unmatched. Germline CDR1 reads DFQATT; CDR2 reads SNEGSKA (reference sequence). CDR3 protein: CSAGGTGVDHSNQPQHF. The CDR3 DNA follows: TGCAGTGCTGGAGGGACAGGGGTGGATCATAGCAATCAGCCCCAGCATTTT.

In this sample, this clonotype turned up many times. The chain couples TRBV20-1 to TRBJ2-3; D possibly corresponds to TRBD1 (6 bases). The CDR3 spans 15 residues. V lost 5 bases to trimming and J lost 0 bases, with 15 bases between them. CDR1 is DFQATT, CDR2 SNEGSKA, per germline (reference sequence). The CDR3 bases are TGCAGTGCTCCGAACAGGGTCGACAGCACAGATACGCAGTATTTT. It is translated as CSAPNRVDSTDTQYF.

This clonotype was seen a few times. This sequence joins TRBV5-4 and TRBJ2-5, with no clear D. The germline CDR1 and CDR2 sequences are SGHNT and YYREEE (reference sequence). V was pared by 2 bases and J by 5 bases, with 10 bases between. The CDR3 is made up of 13 amino acids. DNA for the CDR3: TGTGCCAGCAGCTTCCCCGGCCGGGAGACCCAGTACTTC. Protein sequence: CASSFPGRETQYF.

This clonotype was counted ten times or more. The J gene is TRBJ2-1, the V gene TRBV7-9; possibly TRBD1 for D (5 bases). Germline CDR1 is SEHNR and CDR2 is FQNEAQ (reference sequence). The CDR3 runs 16 residues. The V end lost 5 bases, the J end lost 0 bases, and 14 bases lay between the germline ends. CDR3 nucleotides: TGTGCCAGCAGCCCTTGGGGCGGCAGCTCCTACAATGAGCAGTTCTTC. The encoded protein is CASSPWGGSSYNEQFF.